These T cell receptor beta chains were read from a single sample in a study of T cell responses to AZD1222 COVID-19 vaccine. Using immunoSEQ multiplex PCR, the repertoire was profiled, and TCRdb retains in-frame clones only, with some absent. The repertoire holds over 130,000 clones, with about 86% as singletons. Sample: peripheral blood, taken on day 0 of AZD1222 vaccination. These receptors all come from an adult in good health. Both conserved end residues are part of each CDR3. Fields, in order: CDR3 length, D gene, V gene, clone size, J gene, CDR3 DNA, CDR3 protein. A D gene is named only where the DNA matches it firmly. Only part of the rows carry a size: once, few, many, or a class if the clone is expanded.

cdr3_length: 13
d_call: NA
v_call: TRBV14
clone_size: NA
j_call: TRBJ2-2
cdr3_nt: TGTGCCAGCAGCCACAGGGTCGCCGGGGAGCTGTTTTTT
cdr3_aa: CASSHRVAGELFF

cdr3_length: 15
d_call: NA
v_call: TRBV9
clone_size: NA
j_call: TRBJ2-7
cdr3_nt: TGTGCCAGCAGCCCCCGGGGAAGATATGCCTACGAGCAGTACTTC
cdr3_aa: CASSPRGRYAYEQYF

cdr3_length: 11
d_call: NA
v_call: TRBV25-1
clone_size: NA
j_call: TRBJ1-1
cdr3_nt: TGTGCCAGCAGTAAAGGGTTTGAAGCTTTCTTT
cdr3_aa: CASSKGFEAFF

cdr3_length: 15
d_call: TRBD2
v_call: TRBV15
clone_size: NA
j_call: TRBJ2-7
cdr3_nt: TGTGCCACCAGCAGGTCTGGGGGGGGGACCTACGAGCAGTACTTC
cdr3_aa: CATSRSGGGTYEQYF

cdr3_length: 17
d_call: TRBD2
v_call: TRBV18
clone_size: NA
j_call: TRBJ2-1
cdr3_nt: TGTGCCAGCTCACCATTTGCGGGAGCGAGCTCCTACAATGAGCAGTTCTTC
cdr3_aa: CASSPFAGASSYNEQFF

cdr3_length: 14
d_call: NA
v_call: TRBV29-1
clone_size: NA
j_call: TRBJ1-1
cdr3_nt: TGCAGCACGTTGTCTGGGCAGGGTGGCACTGAAGCTTTCTTT
cdr3_aa: CSTLSGQGGTEAFF

cdr3_length: 11
d_call: NA
v_call: TRBV23-1
clone_size: NA
j_call: TRBJ2-7
cdr3_nt: TGCGCCAGCGGAGTTACTTGCGAGCAGTACTTC
cdr3_aa: CASGVTCEQYF

cdr3_length: 14
d_call: TRBD2
v_call: TRBV3-1/TRBV3-2
clone_size: NA
j_call: TRBJ2-7
cdr3_nt: TGTGCCAGCGCTAAAGCGGGAGAAGGCTACGAGCAGTACTTC
cdr3_aa: CASAKAGEGYEQYF

cdr3_length: 15
d_call: NA
v_call: TRBV6-5
clone_size: NA
j_call: TRBJ2-6
cdr3_nt: TGTGCCAGCAGTTGGGGGAGCTCTGGGGCCAACGTCCTGACTTTC
cdr3_aa: CASSWGSSGANVLTF

cdr3_length: 13
d_call: TRBD1
v_call: TRBV12-3/TRBV12-4
clone_size: many
j_call: TRBJ1-2
cdr3_nt: TGTGCCAGCAGTTTGAACAGGGGGCGGGGCTACACCTTC
cdr3_aa: CASSLNRGRGYTF

cdr3_length: 12
d_call: NA
v_call: TRBV27
clone_size: NA
j_call: TRBJ2-1
cdr3_nt: TGTGCCAGCAGTAGGATCGACAATGAGCAGTTCTTC
cdr3_aa: CASSRIDNEQFF

cdr3_length: 12
d_call: NA
v_call: TRBV3-1/TRBV3-2
clone_size: NA
j_call: TRBJ2-7
cdr3_nt: TGTGCCAGCAGCGGGGTTTCCTACGAGCAGTACTTC
cdr3_aa: CASSGVSYEQYF

cdr3_length: 13
d_call: NA
v_call: TRBV6-5
clone_size: NA
j_call: TRBJ1-6
cdr3_nt: TGTGCCAGCAGTTATAAGGTGGATTCACCCCTCCACTTT
cdr3_aa: CASSYKVDSPLHF

cdr3_length: 16
d_call: TRBD1
v_call: TRBV3-1/TRBV3-2
clone_size: NA
j_call: TRBJ1-3
cdr3_nt: TGTGCCAGCAGCCCAAATCCGGGACAGGGTACAAACACCATATATTTT
cdr3_aa: CASSPNPGQGTNTIYF

cdr3_length: 17
d_call: TRBD1
v_call: TRBV3-1/TRBV3-2
clone_size: NA
j_call: TRBJ1-2
cdr3_nt: TGTGCCAGCAGCCACCCTCCACAGGGGGGGTTTACCTATGGCTACACCTTC
cdr3_aa: CASSHPPQGGFTYGYTF

cdr3_length: 12
d_call: NA
v_call: TRBV29-1
clone_size: NA
j_call: TRBJ1-2
cdr3_nt: TGCAGCGTTGAGGCGGTTATTTATGGCTACACCTTC
cdr3_aa: CSVEAVIYGYTF

cdr3_length: 14
d_call: NA
v_call: TRBV3-1/TRBV3-2
clone_size: NA
j_call: TRBJ1-1
cdr3_nt: TGTGCCAGCAGCCAAGGATGGGGGGCCACTGAAGCTTTCTTT
cdr3_aa: CASSQGWGATEAFF

cdr3_length: 8
d_call: NA
v_call: TRBV5-4
clone_size: NA
j_call: TRBJ2-7
cdr3_nt: TGTGCCATACTAGAGCAGTACTTC
cdr3_aa: CAILEQYF

cdr3_length: 12
d_call: TRBD1
v_call: TRBV29-1
clone_size: NA
j_call: TRBJ2-7
cdr3_nt: TGCAGCGCCCAGGACAGGGTCAACGAGCAGTACTTC
cdr3_aa: CSAQDRVNEQYF

cdr3_length: 15
d_call: NA
v_call: TRBV30
clone_size: NA
j_call: TRBJ2-5
cdr3_nt: TGTGCCTGGAGCTCCCCCCGTAGGGCGAAGGAGACCCAGTACTTC
cdr3_aa: CAWSSPRRAKETQYF

cdr3_length: 19
d_call: TRBD2
v_call: TRBV28
clone_size: NA
j_call: TRBJ2-1
cdr3_nt: TGTGCCAGCAGTTTATTGACTAGCGGGGAGACGACTAACTACAATGAGCAGTTCTTC
cdr3_aa: CASSLLTSGETTNYNEQFF

cdr3_length: 11
d_call: TRBD1
v_call: TRBV10-3
clone_size: NA
j_call: TRBJ1-1
cdr3_nt: TGTGCCATCAGGACAGGGAGTGAAGCTTTCTTT
cdr3_aa: CAIRTGSEAFF

cdr3_length: 17
d_call: NA
v_call: TRBV28
clone_size: NA
j_call: TRBJ1-2
cdr3_nt: TGTGCCAGCAGTTTTGCAGGTATCACCCAGAGGGGTTATGGCTACACCTTC
cdr3_aa: CASSFAGITQRGYGYTF

cdr3_length: 12
d_call: NA
v_call: TRBV19
clone_size: NA
j_call: TRBJ2-1
cdr3_nt: TGTGCCGCGGGACACCTCTACAATGAGCAGTTCTTC
cdr3_aa: CAAGHLYNEQFF

cdr3_length: 13
d_call: NA
v_call: TRBV11-2
clone_size: NA
j_call: TRBJ2-7
cdr3_nt: TGTGCCAGCAGTTCGACCGCCTACGGAGAGCAGTACTTC
cdr3_aa: CASSSTAYGEQYF

cdr3_length: 13
d_call: NA
v_call: TRBV30
clone_size: NA
j_call: TRBJ1-1
cdr3_nt: TGTGCCTGGAGTGCGACAGCTTTCACAGAAGCTTTCTTT
cdr3_aa: CAWSATAFTEAFF

cdr3_length: 17
d_call: NA
v_call: TRBV9
clone_size: few
j_call: TRBJ2-1
cdr3_nt: TGTGCCAGCAGCGCCGACCCCACGGGGTTAGTGCGCGATGAGCAGTTCTTC
cdr3_aa: CASSADPTGLVRDEQFF

cdr3_length: 14
d_call: TRBD2
v_call: TRBV9
clone_size: NA
j_call: TRBJ2-2
cdr3_nt: TGTGCCAGCAGCGGACTAGCGGTTACCGGGGAGCTGTTTTTT
cdr3_aa: CASSGLAVTGELFF

cdr3_length: 14
d_call: TRBD1
v_call: TRBV7-3
clone_size: once
j_call: TRBJ1-1
cdr3_nt: TGTGCCAGCAGCTCCGGACAGGGGAGTACTGAAGCTTTCTTT
cdr3_aa: CASSSGQGSTEAFF

cdr3_length: 15
d_call: NA
v_call: TRBV6-5
clone_size: once
j_call: TRBJ2-3
cdr3_nt: TGTGCCAGCAGTTACGGGCTAGCGAGCACAGATACGCAGTATTTT
cdr3_aa: CASSYGLASTDTQYF

cdr3_length: 16
d_call: NA
v_call: TRBV4-2
clone_size: NA
j_call: TRBJ1-5
cdr3_nt: TGTGCCAGCAGCCAAGCACTACATCTAAGCAATCAGCCCCAGCATTTT
cdr3_aa: CASSQALHLSNQPQHF

cdr3_length: 11
d_call: TRBD1
v_call: TRBV9
clone_size: NA
j_call: TRBJ1-3
cdr3_nt: TGTGCCACCGGACAGGGAGACACCATATATTTT
cdr3_aa: CATGQGDTIYF

cdr3_length: 13
d_call: NA
v_call: TRBV5-4
clone_size: NA
j_call: TRBJ2-5
cdr3_nt: TGTGCCAGCAGCAAGGGGGGGGAAGAGACCCAGTACTTC
cdr3_aa: CASSKGGEETQYF

cdr3_length: 14
d_call: TRBD1
v_call: TRBV11-2
clone_size: NA
j_call: TRBJ1-5
cdr3_nt: TGTGCCAGCAGCTCAGGACAGGGGGCAGGGCCCCAGCATTTT
cdr3_aa: CASSSGQGAGPQHF

cdr3_length: 14
d_call: NA
v_call: TRBV28
clone_size: NA
j_call: TRBJ2-7
cdr3_nt: TGTGCCAGCACCCTGGGGGGTATGAGGAACGAGCAGTACTTC
cdr3_aa: CASTLGGMRNEQYF

cdr3_length: 15
d_call: NA
v_call: TRBV14
clone_size: NA
j_call: TRBJ2-4
cdr3_nt: TGTGCCAGCAGCCAAGTGTCAGGGAGCGGGAACATTCAGTACTTC
cdr3_aa: CASSQVSGSGNIQYF

cdr3_length: 15
d_call: NA
v_call: TRBV19
clone_size: NA
j_call: TRBJ1-2
cdr3_nt: TGTGCCACCTCTCCCCTGCTACAGGATGGCTATGGCTACACCTTC
cdr3_aa: CATSPLLQDGYGYTF

cdr3_length: 15
d_call: TRBD1
v_call: TRBV5-1
clone_size: NA
j_call: TRBJ1-1
cdr3_nt: TGCGCCAGCAGCTTCCGGGACAGGGGAAACACTGAAGCTTTCTTT
cdr3_aa: CASSFRDRGNTEAFF

cdr3_length: 18
d_call: TRBD1
v_call: TRBV27
clone_size: NA
j_call: TRBJ1-2
cdr3_nt: TGTGCCAGCAGGGACCAGATGACAGGGGAGGTGGATAACTATGGCTACACCTTC
cdr3_aa: CASRDQMTGEVDNYGYTF

cdr3_length: 13
d_call: NA
v_call: TRBV27
clone_size: NA
j_call: TRBJ2-7
cdr3_nt: TGTGCCAGCAGTTTAGCCCTATCGGTCGAGCAGTACTTC
cdr3_aa: CASSLALSVEQYF

cdr3_length: 13
d_call: NA
v_call: TRBV5-4
clone_size: NA
j_call: TRBJ1-1
cdr3_nt: TGTGCCAGCAGCTTGCCCGATGGCACTGAAGCTTTCTTT
cdr3_aa: CASSLPDGTEAFF

cdr3_length: 15
d_call: NA
v_call: TRBV15
clone_size: NA
j_call: TRBJ2-7
cdr3_nt: TGTGCCACCAGCAGAGGGACTTCGAGCTCCTACGAGCAGTACTTC
cdr3_aa: CATSRGTSSSYEQYF

cdr3_length: 16
d_call: NA
v_call: TRBV11-3
clone_size: NA
j_call: TRBJ2-2
cdr3_nt: TGTGCCAGCAGTCAAAACCGGGGGGGACAGCTCGGGGAGCTGTTTTTT
cdr3_aa: CASSQNRGGQLGELFF

cdr3_length: 14
d_call: NA
v_call: TRBV11-3
clone_size: NA
j_call: TRBJ2-7
cdr3_nt: TGTGCCAGCAGCTTCGGCAGCGGATCCTACGAGCAGTACTTC
cdr3_aa: CASSFGSGSYEQYF

cdr3_length: 15
d_call: TRBD1
v_call: TRBV7-9
clone_size: NA
j_call: TRBJ1-2
cdr3_nt: TGTGCCAGCAGCTCCCGACAGGGGGGTAACTATGGCTACACCTTC
cdr3_aa: CASSSRQGGNYGYTF

cdr3_length: 16
d_call: TRBD1
v_call: TRBV4-2
clone_size: NA
j_call: TRBJ1-1
cdr3_nt: TGTGCCAGCAGCCAACCCGGGACAGACACGAACACTGAAGCTTTCTTT
cdr3_aa: CASSQPGTDTNTEAFF

cdr3_length: 11
d_call: NA
v_call: TRBV7-2
clone_size: NA
j_call: TRBJ2-1
cdr3_nt: TGTGCCAGCAGCTCGGGAAACGAGCAGTTCTTC
cdr3_aa: CASSSGNEQFF

cdr3_length: 15
d_call: NA
v_call: TRBV10-3
clone_size: NA
j_call: TRBJ2-6
cdr3_nt: TGTGCCATCAGCGACGGGCGAGCTGGGGCCAACGTCCTGACTTTC
cdr3_aa: CAISDGRAGANVLTF

cdr3_length: 18
d_call: NA
v_call: TRBV19
clone_size: NA
j_call: TRBJ1-5
cdr3_nt: TGTGCCAGTGCAAACCAGGGAGTCGGTTTTTTTTCCAATCAGCCCCAGCATTTT
cdr3_aa: CASANQGVGFFSNQPQHF

cdr3_length: 14
d_call: TRBD1
v_call: TRBV7-6
clone_size: NA
j_call: TRBJ1-6
cdr3_nt: TGTGCCAGCAGCTTTGGGACAGGTGACTCACCCCTCCACTTT
cdr3_aa: CASSFGTGDSPLHF

cdr3_length: 16
d_call: NA
v_call: TRBV7-9
clone_size: NA
j_call: TRBJ1-4
cdr3_nt: TGTGCCAGCAGCCCGGGGAATGAGGGCTCTGGGGAAAAACTGTTTTTT
cdr3_aa: CASSPGNEGSGEKLFF

cdr3_length: 14
d_call: NA
v_call: TRBV5-1
clone_size: few
j_call: TRBJ2-7
cdr3_nt: TGCGCCAGCAGCGTCCTGACGGTCTCCTACGAGCAGTACTTC
cdr3_aa: CASSVLTVSYEQYF

cdr3_length: 15
d_call: TRBD1
v_call: TRBV5-4
clone_size: NA
j_call: TRBJ2-7
cdr3_nt: TGTGCCAGCAGCTTGGAAGGGGGCAATGGCTACGAGCAGTACTTC
cdr3_aa: CASSLEGGNGYEQYF

cdr3_length: 13
d_call: NA
v_call: TRBV11-2
clone_size: NA
j_call: TRBJ2-2
cdr3_nt: TGTGCCAGCAGCTCCGGACCCACCGGGGAGCTGTTTTTT
cdr3_aa: CASSSGPTGELFF

cdr3_length: 15
d_call: TRBD1
v_call: TRBV27
clone_size: few
j_call: TRBJ2-1
cdr3_nt: TGTGCCAGCAGTTTAAGGACAGGGACTTACAATGAGCAGTTCTTC
cdr3_aa: CASSLRTGTYNEQFF

cdr3_length: 14
d_call: TRBD2
v_call: TRBV7-2
clone_size: NA
j_call: TRBJ2-7
cdr3_nt: TGTGCCAGCAGCTTACCGGGAGGGCCGACCGAGCAGTACTTC
cdr3_aa: CASSLPGGPTEQYF

cdr3_length: 16
d_call: NA
v_call: TRBV5-1
clone_size: once
j_call: TRBJ1-4
cdr3_nt: TGCGCCAGCAGCTTGGCCGAGGGGCCGCCTAATGAAAAACTGTTTTTT
cdr3_aa: CASSLAEGPPNEKLFF

cdr3_length: 13
d_call: NA
v_call: TRBV18
clone_size: few
j_call: TRBJ1-3
cdr3_nt: TGTGCCAGCTCACCACCCCCTGGAAACACCATATATTTT
cdr3_aa: CASSPPPGNTIYF

cdr3_length: 12
d_call: NA
v_call: TRBV28
clone_size: NA
j_call: TRBJ1-2
cdr3_nt: TGTGCCAGCAGCACGTCAGTCCAGGACTACACCTTC
cdr3_aa: CASSTSVQDYTF